This T cell receptor beta chain comes out of a study of blood T cell repertoires in COVID-19. Looking at the study overall: COVID-19 samples collected from the United States, Italy and Spain covered acute and convalescent phases.

Trimming at V came to 4 bases and at J to 2 bases, leaving 1 base not matched to a gene. Germline V gene data show CDR1 as SNHLY and CDR2 as FYNNEI. CDR3 size: 14 residues. Per the authors' pipeline: The authors estimated nucleated cell counts from reference gene primer amplification. Profiled with immunoSEQ multiplex PCR; TCRdb holds only in-frame clones, not every one. V and J calls and clone size are as listed in that table; D and trimming were resolved from the DNA. The sample has roughly 150,000 clones, 84% seen once. The J gene is TRBJ1-3, the V gene TRBV2, with TRBD1 identical over 8 bases. The source of this sequence is a woman in her forties or fifties with acute or convalescent COVID-19. Sequences were obtained from peripheral blood. The CDR3 loop is CASSVTGAGNTIYF. The CDR3 coding sequence is TGTGCCAGCAGTGTGACAGGGGCTGGAAACACCATATATTTT.